This record concerns one T cell receptor (beta chain) sequence. This clonotype was seen a single time. The antigen this receptor binds is unknown. There are no base qualities to consult, and no much larger clone falls within one base. Resting on one read, the evidence is weak. The axillary draining lymph nodes of breast cancer patients were the source of the lymph node samples. Looking up the germline V gene (reference sequence) yields CDR1 DFQATT and CDR2 SNEGSKA. Relative to germline, V is 4 bases shorter and J is 2 bases shorter, with 14 bases between their ends. The CDR3 measures 15 amino acids from cysteine to phenylalanine. Of all the DNA, just the CDR3 is kept, 45 bases in frame from base 1. These data originate in a study of breast tumors, draining lymph nodes, adjacent tissues (dated by TCRdb to 2016 to 2017). Background for the entire study: Breast cancer patients provided tumor, adjacent nontumor tissue and axillary lymph nodes, and the study compared the TCR beta repertoires across these three sources. The study aimed to assess the relationships and possible T-cell exchange between tumor, surrounding tissue and draining lymph node repertoires in human breast cancer. The investigation overall reported the following: Tumor and nontumor tissue repertoires were significantly more similar in luminal-like than in basal-like breast cancer. The conclusion that tumor T cells originate in lymph nodes was presented as consistent with a hypothesis rather than as directly demonstrated. The data were considered consistent with the idea that most tumor T cells come from the lymph node and then expand in tumor tissue. T-cell repertoire diversity in tumors was found to be lower than in lymph nodes but higher than in nontumor tissue, and preferential V and J gene usage was observed.

The listed sequencing device is Illumina HiSeq 2000. Multiplex PCR amplification was used to build the TCR beta chain libraries. High-throughput sequencing was used to analyze the amplified TCR beta chain products. The public reads were quality trimmed at Q25 with fastp and then assembled into clones with MiXCR by TCRdb, keeping productive beta chains. Identical CDR3 protein sequences are pooled into one entry, listed with their most common genes and DNA. A total of some 250,000 distinct CDR3 sequences appear in this sample, 30% to 35% of them only once. 3% to 4.5% of the sample comes from the top ten.

What was sequenced was axillary lymph node tissue. The V and J genes are TRBV20-1 and TRBJ1-4; TRBD1 is perhaps the D gene, given 6 matching bases. The origin of this receptor is a female donor with breast cancer. Some clones in this sample may be carry-over from other donors' samples. The base sequence is TGCAGTGCTACTCGGGGGGCAGGGACTAATGAAAAACTGTTTTTT. Translated, this gives CSATRGAGTNEKLFF.